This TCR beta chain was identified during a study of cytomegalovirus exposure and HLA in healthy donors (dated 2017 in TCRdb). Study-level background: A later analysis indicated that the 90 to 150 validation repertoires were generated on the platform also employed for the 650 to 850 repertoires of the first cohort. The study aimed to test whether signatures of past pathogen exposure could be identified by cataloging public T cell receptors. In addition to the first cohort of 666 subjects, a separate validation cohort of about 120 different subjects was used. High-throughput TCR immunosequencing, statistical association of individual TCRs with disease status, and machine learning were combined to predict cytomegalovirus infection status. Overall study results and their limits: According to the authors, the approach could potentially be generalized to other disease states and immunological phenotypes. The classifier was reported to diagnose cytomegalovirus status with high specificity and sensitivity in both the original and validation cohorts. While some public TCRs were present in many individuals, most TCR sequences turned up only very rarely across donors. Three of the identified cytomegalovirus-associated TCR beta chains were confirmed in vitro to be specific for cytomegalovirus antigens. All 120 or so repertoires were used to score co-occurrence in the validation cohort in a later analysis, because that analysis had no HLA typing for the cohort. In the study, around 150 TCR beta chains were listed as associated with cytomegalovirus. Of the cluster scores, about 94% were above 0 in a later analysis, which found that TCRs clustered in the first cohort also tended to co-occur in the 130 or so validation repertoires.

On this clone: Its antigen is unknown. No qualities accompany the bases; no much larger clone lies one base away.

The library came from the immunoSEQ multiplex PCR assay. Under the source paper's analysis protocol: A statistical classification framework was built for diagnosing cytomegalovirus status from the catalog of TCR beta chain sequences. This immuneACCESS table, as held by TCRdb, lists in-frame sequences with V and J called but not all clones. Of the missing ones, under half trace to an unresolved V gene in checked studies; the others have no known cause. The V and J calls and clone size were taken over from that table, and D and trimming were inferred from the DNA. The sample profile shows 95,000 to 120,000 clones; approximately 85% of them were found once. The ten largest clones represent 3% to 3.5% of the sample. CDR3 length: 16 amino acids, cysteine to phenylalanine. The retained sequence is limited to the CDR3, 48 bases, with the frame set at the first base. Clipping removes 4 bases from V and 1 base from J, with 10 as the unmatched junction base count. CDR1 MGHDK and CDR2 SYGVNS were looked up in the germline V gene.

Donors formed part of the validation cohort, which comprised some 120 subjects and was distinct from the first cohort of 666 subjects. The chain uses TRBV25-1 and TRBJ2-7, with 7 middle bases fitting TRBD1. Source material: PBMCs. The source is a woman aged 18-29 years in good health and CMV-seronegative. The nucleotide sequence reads TGTGCCAGCAGTGGCGGACAGGTCTTAGGTTCCTACGAGCAGTACTTC. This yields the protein CASSGGQVLGSYEQYF.